This T cell receptor (beta chain) was documented in a study of CD8 T cells in Susac syndrome. Peripheral blood CD8+ and CD4+ T cells were profiled by TCR beta sequencing. The multiple sclerosis controls comprised treatment-naive patients whose relapsing-remitting disease was stable or active. It was negative isolation that provided the CD8+ and CD4+ T cells, whereas TEMRA cells were enriched by FACS. Random hexamers were used to reverse transcribe roughly 0.5 to 1 ug of RNA. An immunoSEQ multiplex PCR amplified TCR beta CDR3 over 54 Vbeta and 13 Jbeta. TCRdb re-analysed the immunoSEQ multiplex PCR reads in MiXCR, keeping a single row per CDR3 protein. The sample consists of about 300,000 distinct CDR3 sequences, about 90% of them appearing once. V was pared by 6 bases and J by 8 bases, with 18 bases of the junction left unmatched. CDR1 SGHNT and CDR2 YYREEE come from the germline V gene (reference sequence). The CDR3 spans 16 residues.

The sequenced material came from CD4+ T cells from PBMCs. The rearrangement links TRBV5-4 to TRBJ2-3; 7 positions agree with TRBD2. The sequence was collected from a human donor with multiple sclerosis. The CDR3 DNA is TGTGCCAGCATGCGATCTCTCGGGACTATCTTTGGTACGCAGTATTTT. Its protein product is CASMRSLGTIFGTQYF.